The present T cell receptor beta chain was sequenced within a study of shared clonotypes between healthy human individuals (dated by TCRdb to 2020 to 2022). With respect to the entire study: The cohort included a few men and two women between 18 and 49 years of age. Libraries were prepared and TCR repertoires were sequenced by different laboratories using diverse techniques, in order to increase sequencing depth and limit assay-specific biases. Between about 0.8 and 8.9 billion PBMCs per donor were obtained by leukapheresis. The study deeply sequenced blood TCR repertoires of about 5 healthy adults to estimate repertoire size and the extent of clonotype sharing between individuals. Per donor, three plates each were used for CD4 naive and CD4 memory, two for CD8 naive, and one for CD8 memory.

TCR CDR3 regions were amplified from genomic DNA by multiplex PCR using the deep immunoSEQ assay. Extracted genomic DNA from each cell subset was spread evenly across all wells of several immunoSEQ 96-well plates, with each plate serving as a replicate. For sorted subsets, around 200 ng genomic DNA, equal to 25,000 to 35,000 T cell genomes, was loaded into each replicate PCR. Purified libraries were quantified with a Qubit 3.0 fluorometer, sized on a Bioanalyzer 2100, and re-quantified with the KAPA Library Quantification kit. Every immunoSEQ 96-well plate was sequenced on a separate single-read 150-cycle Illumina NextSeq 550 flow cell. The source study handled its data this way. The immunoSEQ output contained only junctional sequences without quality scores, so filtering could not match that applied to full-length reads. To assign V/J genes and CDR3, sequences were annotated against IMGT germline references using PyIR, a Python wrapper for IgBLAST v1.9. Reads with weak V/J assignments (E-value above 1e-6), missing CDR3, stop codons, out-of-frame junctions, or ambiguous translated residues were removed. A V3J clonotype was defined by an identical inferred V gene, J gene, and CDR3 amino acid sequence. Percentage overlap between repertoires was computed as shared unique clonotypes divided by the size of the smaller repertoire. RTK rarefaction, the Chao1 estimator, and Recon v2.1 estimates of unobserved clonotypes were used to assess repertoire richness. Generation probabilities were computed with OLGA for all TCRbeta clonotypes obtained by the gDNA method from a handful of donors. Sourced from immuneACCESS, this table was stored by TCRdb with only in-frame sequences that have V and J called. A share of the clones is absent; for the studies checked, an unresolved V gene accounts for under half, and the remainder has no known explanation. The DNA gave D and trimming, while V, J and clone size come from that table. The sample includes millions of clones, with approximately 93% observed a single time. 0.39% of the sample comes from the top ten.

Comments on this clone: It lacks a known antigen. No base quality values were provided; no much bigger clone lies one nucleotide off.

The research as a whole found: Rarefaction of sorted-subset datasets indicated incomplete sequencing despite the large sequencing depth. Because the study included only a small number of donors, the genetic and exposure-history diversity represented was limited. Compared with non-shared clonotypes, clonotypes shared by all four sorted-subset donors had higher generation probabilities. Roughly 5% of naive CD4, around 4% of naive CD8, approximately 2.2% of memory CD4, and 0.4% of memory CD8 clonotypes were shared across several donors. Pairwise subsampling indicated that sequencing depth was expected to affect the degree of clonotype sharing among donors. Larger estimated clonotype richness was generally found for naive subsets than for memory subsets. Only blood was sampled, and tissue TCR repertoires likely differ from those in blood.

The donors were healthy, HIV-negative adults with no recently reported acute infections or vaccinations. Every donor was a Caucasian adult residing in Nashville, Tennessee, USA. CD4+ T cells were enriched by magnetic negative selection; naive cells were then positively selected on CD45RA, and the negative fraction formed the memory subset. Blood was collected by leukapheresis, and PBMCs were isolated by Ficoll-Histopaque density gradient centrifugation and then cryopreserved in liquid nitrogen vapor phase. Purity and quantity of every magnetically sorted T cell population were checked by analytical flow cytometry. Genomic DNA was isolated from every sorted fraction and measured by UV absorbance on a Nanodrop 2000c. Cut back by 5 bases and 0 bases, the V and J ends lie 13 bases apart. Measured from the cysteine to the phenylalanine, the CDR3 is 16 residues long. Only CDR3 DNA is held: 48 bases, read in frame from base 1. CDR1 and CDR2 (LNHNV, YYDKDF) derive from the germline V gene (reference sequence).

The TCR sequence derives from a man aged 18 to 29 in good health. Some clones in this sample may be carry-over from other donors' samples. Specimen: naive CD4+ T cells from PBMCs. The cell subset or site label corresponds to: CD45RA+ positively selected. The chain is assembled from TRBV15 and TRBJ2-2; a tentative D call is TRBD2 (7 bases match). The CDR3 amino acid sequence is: CATSGRGGSNTGELFF. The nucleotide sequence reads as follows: TGTGCCACCAGCGGTAGGGGGGGCTCGAACACCGGGGAGCTGTTTTTT.